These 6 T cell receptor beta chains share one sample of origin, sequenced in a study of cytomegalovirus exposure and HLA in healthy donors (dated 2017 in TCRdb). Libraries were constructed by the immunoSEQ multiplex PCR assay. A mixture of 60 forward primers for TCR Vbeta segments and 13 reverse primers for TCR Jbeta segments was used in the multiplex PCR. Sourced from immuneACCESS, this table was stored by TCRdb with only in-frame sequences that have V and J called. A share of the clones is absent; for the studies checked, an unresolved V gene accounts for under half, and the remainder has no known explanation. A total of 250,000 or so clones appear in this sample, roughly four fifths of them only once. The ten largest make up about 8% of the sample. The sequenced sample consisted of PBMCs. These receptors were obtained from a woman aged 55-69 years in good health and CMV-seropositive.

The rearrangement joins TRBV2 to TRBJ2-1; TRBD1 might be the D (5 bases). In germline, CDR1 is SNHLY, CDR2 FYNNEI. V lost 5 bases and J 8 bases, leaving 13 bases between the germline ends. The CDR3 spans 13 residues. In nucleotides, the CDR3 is TGTGCCAGCAGTAGACAGACCGAGGATGAGCAGTTCTTC. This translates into CASSRQTEDEQFF.

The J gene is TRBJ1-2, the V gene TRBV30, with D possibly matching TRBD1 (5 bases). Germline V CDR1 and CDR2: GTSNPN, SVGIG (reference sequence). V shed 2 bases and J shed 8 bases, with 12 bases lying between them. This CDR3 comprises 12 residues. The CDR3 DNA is TGTGCCTGGAGTTACGGGGCGGGAGGCTACACCTTC. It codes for CAWSYGAGGYTF.

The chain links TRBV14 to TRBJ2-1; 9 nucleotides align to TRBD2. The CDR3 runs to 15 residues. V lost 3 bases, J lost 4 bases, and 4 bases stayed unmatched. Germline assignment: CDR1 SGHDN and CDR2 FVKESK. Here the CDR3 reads CASSHGLARYNEQFF. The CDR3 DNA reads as TGTGCCAGCAGCCACGGACTAGCGAGGTACAATGAGCAGTTCTTC. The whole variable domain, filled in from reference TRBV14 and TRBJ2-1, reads EAGVTQFPSHSVIEKGQTVTLRCDPISGHDNLYWYRRVMGKEIKFLLHFVKESKQDESGMPNNRFLAERTGGTYSTLKVQPAELEDSGVYFCASSHGLARYNEQFFGPGTRLTVL.

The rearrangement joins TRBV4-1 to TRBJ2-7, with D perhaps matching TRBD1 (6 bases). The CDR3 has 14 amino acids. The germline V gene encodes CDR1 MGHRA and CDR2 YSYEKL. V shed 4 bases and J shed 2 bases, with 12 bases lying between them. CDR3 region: CASSPSDRTYEQYF. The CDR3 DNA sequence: TGCGCCAGCAGCCCTTCGGACAGAACCTACGAGCAGTACTTC.

The CDR3 region is CASKQDRSNTGELFF. The CDR3 DNA sequence: TGTGCCAGCAAGCAGGACAGGTCGAACACCGGGGAGCTGTTTTTT. J is TRBJ2-2 and V is TRBV2; the match to TRBD1 covers 7 bases. CDR1 is SNHLY, CDR2 FYNNEI, per germline. The CDR3 loop spans 15 amino acids. The V and J ends lost 7 bases and 0 bases, in that order; junction bases with no gene match: 5.

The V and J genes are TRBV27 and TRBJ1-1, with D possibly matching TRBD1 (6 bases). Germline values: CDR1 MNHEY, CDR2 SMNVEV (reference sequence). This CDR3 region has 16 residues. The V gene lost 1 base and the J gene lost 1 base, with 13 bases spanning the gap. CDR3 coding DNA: TGTGCCAGCAGTTTATACCCGGACAGTGCGAACACTGAAGCTTTCTTT. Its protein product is CASSLYPDSANTEAFF.